This T cell receptor (beta chain) was obtained from a study of blood T cell repertoires in COVID-19. Study details: Collection of acute and convalescent COVID-19 samples took place in the United States, Italy and Spain.

The age range of participants was about 18 to 90 years, with residence in about 25 US areas. Participants reported their clinical history, and cohort assignment relied on those reports. Clones were read by immunoSEQ multiplex PCR, and TCRdb kept only the in-frame ones, dropping some. Found here are around 150,000 clones, roughly 81% of them singletons; the top ten hold 3% to 4%. The CDR3 is 15 amino acids. Germline V gene data show CDR1 as LGHNA and CDR2 as YNFKEQ. V was trimmed by 1 base and J by 4 bases, leaving 11 bases between them. This clonotype was obtained from a woman in her 50s with acute COVID-19. V gene TRBV4-2 combines with J gene TRBJ1-5, with a tentative D call TRBD1 (5 bases). The sample comprised PBMCs or T cells enriched from blood (not recorded which). CDR3 sequence reads: CASSQGAGRNQPQHF. The CDR3 bases are TGTGCCAGCAGCCAAGGTGCAGGGCGAAATCAGCCCCAGCATTTT.